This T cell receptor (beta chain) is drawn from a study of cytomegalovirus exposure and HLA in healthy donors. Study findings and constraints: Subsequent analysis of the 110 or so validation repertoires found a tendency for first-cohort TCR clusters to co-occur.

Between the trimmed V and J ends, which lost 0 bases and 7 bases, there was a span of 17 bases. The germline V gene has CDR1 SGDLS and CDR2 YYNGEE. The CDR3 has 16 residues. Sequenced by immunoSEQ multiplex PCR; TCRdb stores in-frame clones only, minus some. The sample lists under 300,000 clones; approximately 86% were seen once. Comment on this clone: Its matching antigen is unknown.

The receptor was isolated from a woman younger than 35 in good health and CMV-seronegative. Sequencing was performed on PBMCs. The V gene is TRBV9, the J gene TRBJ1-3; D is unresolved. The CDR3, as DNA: TGTGCCAGCAGCGTAGGGGCCCAGAGCCTTGTGAACACCATATATTTT. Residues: CASSVGAQSLVNTIYF.